The clone carrying this TCR beta chain was counted a single time. This specimen belongs to a study of cytomegalovirus exposure and HLA in healthy donors. The CDR3 contains 15 residues. With V trimmed by 6 bases and J by 0 bases, 8 bases remained unmatched. CDR1 SGHKS and CDR2 YYEKEE come from the germline V gene (reference sequence). With 60 Vbeta and 13 Jbeta primers, the PCR was carried out. Assay used: immunoSEQ multiplex PCR; TCRdb lists only in-frame clones, some missing. The sample includes 150,000 to 200,000 clones, about four fifths of them seen just once. This receptor was identified in a man between 25 and 39 years old in good health and CMV-seropositive. The sequenced material came from PBMCs. The chain couples TRBV5-5 to TRBJ2-5, with 7 bases matching TRBD2. CDR3: CASTRGDSYQETQYF. DNA for the CDR3: TGTGCCAGCACTCGGGGGGACTCGTACCAAGAGACCCAGTACTTC. Combining the CDR3 with reference TRBV5-5 and TRBJ2-5 gives the whole variable domain DAGVTQSPTHLIKTRGQQVTLRCSPISGHKSVSWYQQVLGQGPQFIFQYYEKEERGRGNFPDRFSARQFPNYSSELNVNALLLGDSALYLCASTRGDSYQETQYFGPGTRLLVL.